This note documents a single T cell receptor beta chain sequence. Antigen specificity is unknown. The source of the sample is a study of shared clonotypes between healthy human individuals. The study's findings and limits: Non-shared clonotypes had lower generation probabilities than those shared by all four donors. Memory subsets generally showed lower estimated richness than naive subsets.

Repertoires were generated with immunoSEQ multiplex PCR, while TCRdb's copy carries only in-frame clones and drops some. This repertoire shows millions of clones, just over 90% found once; its top ten account for 0.14%. Trimming shortened V by 2 bases and J by 0 bases, and 9 bases separated the two germline ends. The CDR3 runs 15 residues. Germline V gene sequence: CDR1 SGHTS, CDR2 YDEGEE. Material for sequencing was naive CD4+ T cells sorted from blood. The subset: CD45RA+ positively selected. V and J are TRBV5-8 and TRBJ1-3, with D tentatively TRBD1 (6 bases). This clonotype was sampled from a man aged 18 to 30 in good health. This chain's CDR3 is CASSFGDTSGNTIYF. The DNA for the CDR3 is TGTGCCAGCAGCTTTGGGGACACCTCTGGAAACACCATATATTTT.